Reported below is one TCR beta chain. The antigen this receptor binds is unknown. The read terminates 3 residues ahead of where the CDR3 ends, so the germline J gene completes it. Diagnosis of CVID followed standard criteria, namely serum IgG, IgA and/or IgM below the normal range together with specific antibody deficiency. There were approximately 46 subjects in the CVID group (roughly 30 male and 15 or so female), ranging in age from roughly 8 to 70 years, with a mean age of around 39. Most CVID patients and most healthy controls were of Caucasian heritage. At the time of study participation, every CVID subject had been on replacement immunoglobulin therapy for at least one year. At the time of blood collection, no CVID subject was ill or was being treated with immunomodulatory or immunosuppressive medication. Heparinized peripheral whole blood samples of roughly 5 to 8.5 ml were obtained from each donor. Genomic DNA from adults with common variable immune deficiency (CVID) and from healthy adult controls was used to sequence TCRbeta CDR3 repertoires. To isolate peripheral blood mononuclear cells, diluted blood was subjected to density centrifugation over Hypaque 1077 or Ficoll-Paque. Genomic DNA was obtained from unsorted mononuclear cells through either Qiagen column purification or a centrifugation-based method.

This entry comes from a study of T cell clonality in common variable immunodeficiency (dated by TCRdb to between 2015 and 2016). What the study reported, not specific to this receptor: It was noted by the authors that sequencing of the repertoires of T cell subpopulations would be needed to clarify the cause of the increased clonality in CVID. Increased TCRbeta clonality was found in CVID subjects compared with healthy controls (t-test p = 0.018), with the increase being most characteristic of about a third of subjects. Although equal DNA input was used, an average of about 83,000 unique sequences per sample was obtained for controls, compared with about 31,547 for CVID samples. Fewer TCRbeta clones were shared among CVID subjects than among healthy controls (p < 0.0001). Patient heterogeneity within the CVID cohort put limits on correlating repertoire features with clinical complications. Reportedly, TCRbeta sequences from CVID had fewer deletions and N-nucleotide insertions, and highly modified clones with 13 or more V deletions were absent from CVID.

For sequencing input, CVID and control samples contributed equivalent amounts of genomic DNA. For every sample, a 60 bp segment covering the rearranged TCRbeta CDR3 region was amplified and then sequenced. The immunoSEQ assay, a bias-corrected multiplex PCR combined with high-throughput sequencing, was used to amplify TCRbeta. Turning to the authors' computational methods: Each unique nucleotide sequence was treated as a clone and annotated with V, D and J genes, copy number and frequency. Sequences were labeled productive if in frame, and non-productive if out of frame or containing stop codons. As previously described, Shannon's entropy was used to calculate clonality. The predicted amino acid sequences of productive clones were used to derive the mean CDR3 Kyte-Doolittle hydropathy. The R hclust function was used to hierarchically cluster scaled V gene usage with Manhattan distance and complete linkage. To assess clone sharing by CDR3 amino acid sequence, 12 repertoires per group were resampled over 100 rounds. Repertoires were searched for roughly 70 published EBV-specific and a few hundred published CMV-specific TCRbeta sequences. A couple of CVID samples that yielded fewer than 10,000 sequences were excluded from the analysis, so around 38 CVID repertoires were retained. TCRdb re-hosts the immuneACCESS table, in-frame sequences only. Its copies lack some clones; in the studies checked, an unresolved V gene accounts for under half of them, and the cause for the rest is not known. V, J and clone size reflect that table, while D and trimming were determined from the DNA. The table notes about 7,300 clones here, none of them singletons. Approximately 20% of the sample is held by the ten biggest clonotypes.

CDR1 and CDR2 are drawn from the germline V gene: SGHTA, FQGNSA. The trim is 5 bases for V and 6 bases for J, with a gap of 17 bases between the germline ends. From its cysteine to its phenylalanine, the CDR3 spans 14 amino acids. Part of the CDR3 DNA is given, 33 bases translated from base 1. The receptor chain draws on TRBV7-2 and TRBJ2-7; a weak D assignment points to TRBD1 (7 bases agree). The source material was peripheral blood mononuclear cells. The clonotype originates from a human donor with common variable immunodeficiency. CDR3 bases read: TGTGCCAGCAGCCTGACGACAGGGAGGAGCGAG. This is translated as CASSLTTGRSE. The whole CDR3 sequence reads CASSLTTGRSEQYF.